Here is one T cell receptor beta chain with its context. This record belongs to a study of PD-1 blockade in classical Hodgkin lymphoma. The time point here: cycle 4 day 1 (C4D1), after 6 weeks of nivolumab. All patients experienced relapse after autologous stem cell transplantation, and brentuximab vedotin exposure was variable. Clones were read by immunoSEQ multiplex PCR, and TCRdb kept only the in-frame ones, dropping some. The data contain 20,000 to 25,000 clones, 60% to 80% of them singletons. This receptor was taken from a human donor with classical Hodgkin lymphoma. Specimen: peripheral blood mononuclear cells (PBMCs), collected before the fourth cycle of nivolumab.

The CDR3 loop reads CASSRGGRTEAFF. For the CDR3, the DNA is TGTGCCAGCAGCCGAGGGGGGAGGACTGAAGCTTTCTTT. The V call is TRBV4-2, the J call TRBJ1-1; D is possibly TRBD1 (6 bases). The CDR3 loop spans 13 amino acids. CDR1 and CDR2 from the germline V gene are LGHNA and YNFKEQ. Trimming removed 4 bases at V and 5 bases at J, with 11 bases between.